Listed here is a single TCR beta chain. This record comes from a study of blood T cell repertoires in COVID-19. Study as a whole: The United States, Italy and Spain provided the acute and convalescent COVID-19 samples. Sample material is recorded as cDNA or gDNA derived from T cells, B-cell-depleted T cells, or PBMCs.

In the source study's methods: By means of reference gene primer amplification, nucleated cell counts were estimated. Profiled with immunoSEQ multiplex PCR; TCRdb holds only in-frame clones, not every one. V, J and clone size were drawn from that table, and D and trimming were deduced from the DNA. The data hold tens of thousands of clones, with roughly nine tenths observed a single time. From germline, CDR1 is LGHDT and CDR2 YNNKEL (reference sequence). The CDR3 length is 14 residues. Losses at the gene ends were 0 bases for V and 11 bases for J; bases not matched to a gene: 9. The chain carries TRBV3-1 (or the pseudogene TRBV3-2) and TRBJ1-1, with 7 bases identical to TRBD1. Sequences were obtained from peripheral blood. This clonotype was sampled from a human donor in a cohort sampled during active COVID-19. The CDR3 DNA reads TGTGCCAGCAGCCAAGATAGGTTAGGGACAGAGGCTTTCTTT. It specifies CASSQDRLGTEAFF.